This TCR beta chain was captured in a study of T cell responses to AZD1222 COVID-19 vaccine. Using immunoSEQ multiplex PCR, the repertoire was profiled, and TCRdb retains in-frame clones only, with some absent. The sample lists some 110,000 clones; around 90% were seen once. This clone was recorded only once. In germline, CDR1 is KGHSH, CDR2 LQKENI. V dropped 3 bases and J dropped 5 bases, with 14 bases sitting between them. The CDR3 contains 14 residues. The chain carries TRBV18 and TRBJ2-7; perhaps TRBD1 as D (5 bases). This sequence was found in an adult who received the AZD1222 COVID-19 vaccine. The sample in question was peripheral blood, obtained 28 days after the second AZD1222 dose. In DNA, the CDR3 is TGTGCCAGCTCACCCCTTGGGGAAGGGGACGAGCAGTACTTC. This codes for CASSPLGEGDEQYF.